The 9 T cell receptor beta chains below were found in one sample sequenced in a study of cytomegalovirus exposure and HLA in healthy donors. PCR involved 60 Vbeta and 13 Jbeta primers. The data were produced by immunoSEQ multiplex PCR, yet TCRdb's version contains in-frame clones alone and is incomplete. The table has under 200,000 clones, 60% to 80% seen once. Sequenced sample: PBMCs. The receptors derive from a man between 50 and 59 years old in good health and CMV-seropositive.

The genes are TRBV27 and TRBJ1-5, with 11 bases aligning to TRBD1. Germline V gene data show CDR1 as MNHEY and CDR2 as SMNVEV (reference sequence). The length of the CDR3 is 14 residues. V shed 4 bases and J 5 bases; nucleotides not matched to a gene: 1. The CDR3 sequence: CASSWTGGHQPQHF. The DNA for the CDR3 is TGTGCCAGCAGTTGGACAGGGGGCCATCAGCCCCAGCATTTT.

The gene calls are TRBV7-2 and TRBJ1-4, with 12 bases lining up with TRBD1. V gave up 6 bases and J gave up 8 bases; unmatched junction bases: 4. Germline V CDR1 and CDR2: SGHTA, FQGNSA. This CDR3 has 14 residues. The CDR3 spells CASRGQGAGEKLFF. In DNA form, the CDR3 reads TGTGCCAGCAGGGGACAGGGGGCAGGCGAAAAACTGTTTTTT.

This chain links TRBV7-8 with TRBJ1-3; 8 nucleotides match TRBD1. V shed 2 bases and J 0 bases; nucleotides not matched to a gene: 6. The CDR3 loop spans 17 amino acids. Germline V CDR1 and CDR2: SGHVS, FQNEAQ. Here the CDR3 reads CASSLIRDRFSGNTIYF. Here the CDR3 DNA reads TGTGCCAGCAGCTTAATCCGGGACAGGTTCTCTGGAAACACCATATATTTT.

The chain combines TRBV6-6 with TRBJ1-5; 8 bases are a match to TRBD1. This CDR3 comprises 13 residues. V lost 9 bases to trimming and J lost 5 bases; unmatched junction nucleotides: 6. Germline lookup yields CDR1 MNHNY and CDR2 SVGAGI (reference sequence). Written as DNA, the CDR3 is TGTGCCAGTACGGACAGGGCCCATCAGCCCCAGCATTTT. Translating it yields CASTDRAHQPQHF.

The J gene is TRBJ2-3, the V gene TRBV2; the D gene is possibly TRBD1 (6 bases). CDR1 is SNHLY, CDR2 FYNNEI, per germline. The CDR3 sequence is 18 residues long. Trimming cost V 6 bases and J 0 bases, with 22 bases left between them. The DNA for the CDR3 is TGTGCCAGCAGGAAGGGGGATATTGGGGCGACTAGCACAGATACGCAGTATTTT. Protein: CASRKGDIGATSTDTQYF. Variable domain in full (rest from reference TRBV2 and TRBJ2-3): EPEVTQTPSHQVTQMGQEVILRCVPISNHLYFYWYRQILGQKVEFLVSFYNNEISEKSEIFDDQFSVERPDGSNFTLKIRSTKLEDSAMYFCASRKGDIGATSTDTQYFGPGTRLTVL.

The gene calls are TRBV4-1 and TRBJ2-7; TRBD2 agrees at 9 bases. CDR1 and CDR2 (germline): MGHRA, YSYEKL. The CDR3 totals 15 residues. V gave up 3 bases and J gave up 4 bases; unmatched junction bases: 7. The CDR3 DNA reads TGCGCCAGCAGCCAGGGACTAGCTCTAGCGTACGAGCAGTACGTC. It translates to CASSQGLALAYEQYV.

V and J are TRBV7-9 and TRBJ1-3; the D is unclear. V lost 1 base, J lost 4 bases, and 11 bases lay in between. From germline, CDR1 is SEHNR and CDR2 FQNEAQ (reference sequence). This CDR3 has 15 amino acids. The DNA for the CDR3 is TGTGCCAGCAGCTTAGTTAGTACAGCCGGAAACACCATATATTTT. Translation: CASSLVSTAGNTIYF. Variable domain in full (rest from reference TRBV7-9 and TRBJ1-3): DTGVSQNPRHKITKRGQNVTFRCDPISEHNRLYWYRQTLGQGPEFLTYFQNEAQLEKSRLLSDRFSAERPKGSFSTLEIQRTEQGDSAMYLCASSLVSTAGNTIYFGEGSWLTVV.

The chain couples TRBV20-1 to TRBJ2-1; D unresolved. CDR1 and CDR2 from the germline V gene are DFQATT and SNEGSKA (reference sequence). CDR3 length: 11 residues. V was shortened by 0 bases and J by 9 bases, with 6 bases between the two germline ends. In nucleotides, the CDR3 is TGCAGTGCTAGAGATCTCGGTGAGCAGTTCTTC. Protein: CSARDLGEQFF.

This clone was found a few times. The rearrangement links TRBV28 to TRBJ2-4; 8 nucleotides align to TRBD1. The CDR3 length is 17 residues. The V segment lost 3 bases and the J segment 2 bases; nucleotides outside the gene matches: 9. Germline V gene data show CDR1 as MDHEN and CDR2 as SYDVKM. The CDR3 DNA reads TGTGCCAGCAGTTTCCGGGGCAGGGGGCTAACCAAAAACATTCAGTACTTC. This translates into CASSFRGRGLTKNIQYF.